The rows below give T cell receptor beta chains drawn from one sample of a study of blood T cell repertoires in COVID-19. The assay was immunoSEQ multiplex PCR, and TCRdb's table has in-frame clones only and misses some. There are about 270,000 clones in the sample; about nine tenths occur only once, and about 8.6% lies in the top ten. Material: peripheral blood. These receptors were taken from a middle-aged man with active or convalescent COVID-19. Both conserved end residues are part of each CDR3.

v_call | cdr3_aa
TRBV4-2 | CASSQGGPSYEQYF
TRBV4-2 | CASSQVPDGQGSYNEQFF
TRBV7-9 | CASSFRGSGVPGTQYF
TRBV5-6 | CASSLLMEAEKLFF
TRBV12-3/TRBV12-4 | CASSLRDEQFF
TRBV29-1 | CSGGQGQGGASTNEKLFF
TRBV28 | CASSLLTQGQRAYEQYF
TRBV18 | CASSPLVQAATNTGELFF
TRBV30 | CAWVIGGHGPPTEAFF
TRBV5-6 | CASSLLEGALHF
TRBV5-5 | CASSLLGSSVGQYF
TRBV3-1/TRBV3-2 | CASSQDRNGNTIYF
TRBV15 | CATSRTAGGGMDTGELFF
TRBV9 | CASSAAPGGYGYTF
TRBV5-1 | CASHSLRDRERAKISPLHF